This T cell receptor (beta chain) stems from a study of OX40 agonist ivuxolimab in advanced cancers. On the study more broadly: The patients got ivuxolimab, which is an agonistic anti-OX40 (CD134) antibody. Enrolled patients in dose escalation had cancers that were hepatocellular carcinoma, melanoma, renal cell or head and neck cancer.

Whole-study results and caveats: Clonal expansion was seen in CD4+ and CD8+ blood T cells by week 6 at 0.1 to 3.0 mg/kg. Determination of antigen specificity was not performed for the expanded peripheral T cells.

The CDR3 spans 15 residues. CDR1 and CDR2 from the germline V gene are GTSNPN and SVGIG (reference sequence). J gave up 7 bases and V 5 bases, and 12 bases lay outside the gene matches. A note on this clone: The antigen remains unidentified.

Libraries were prepared by immunoSEQ multiplex PCR; TCRdb keeps only in-frame clonotypes and omits some of them. The profile covers some 23,000 clones, with roughly 80% appearing a single time and over 10% taken by the ten largest. The clonotype comes from an adult with an advanced solid tumor such as melanoma, head and neck, liver or kidney cancer. The genes are TRBV30 and TRBJ1-2; 11 bases fit TRBD1. The sequenced sample was CD4+ or CD8+ T cells sorted from blood, obtained in a trial of the OX40 agonist ivuxolimab. This CDR3 is CAWQSHAGTGGGYTF. The CDR3 coding sequence is TGTGCCTGGCAGTCACATGCCGGGACAGGGGGTGGCTACACCTTC.